The source of this T cell receptor (beta chain) is a study of identical twins. Study findings and constraints: Fewer insertions marked abundant cord blood beta clonotypes; young adult naive trended weakly, memory not at all.

TCRdb ran MiXCR on the 5' RACE reads and lists one entry per CDR3 protein. The sample shows 450,000 to 650,000 distinct CDR3 sequences, around 15% of them seen only once. As for this clonotype: Its antigen is unknown.

The same data also contributed to another study, on yellow fever vaccine responses in identical twins.

The specimen was CD4+ T cells sorted from blood. The receptor comes from a woman between 18 and 29 years old in good health.

In nucleotides, the CDR3 is TGCAGTGCTAGAGTTGGGGGAGGGTGGAACATTCAGTACTTC. This gives the protein CSARVGGGWNIQYF. The chain employs TRBV20-1 and TRBJ2-4, with 7 bases matching TRBD2. V shed 1 base, J shed 7 bases, and the junction held 7 bases outside the gene matches. CDR3 size: 14 residues. Germline V gene lookup returns CDR1 DFQATT and CDR2 SNEGSKA (reference sequence).